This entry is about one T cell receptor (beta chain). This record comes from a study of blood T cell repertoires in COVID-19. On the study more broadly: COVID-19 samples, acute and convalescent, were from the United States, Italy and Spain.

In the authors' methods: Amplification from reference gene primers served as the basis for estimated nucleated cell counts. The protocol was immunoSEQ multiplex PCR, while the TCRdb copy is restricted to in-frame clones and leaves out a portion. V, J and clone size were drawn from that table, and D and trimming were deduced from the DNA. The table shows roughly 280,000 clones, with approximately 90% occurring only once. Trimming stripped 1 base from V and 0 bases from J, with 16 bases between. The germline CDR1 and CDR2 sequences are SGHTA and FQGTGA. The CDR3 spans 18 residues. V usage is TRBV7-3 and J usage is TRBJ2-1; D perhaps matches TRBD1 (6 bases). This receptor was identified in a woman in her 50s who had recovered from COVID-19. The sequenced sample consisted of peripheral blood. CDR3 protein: CASSLRWGKTGSYNEQFF. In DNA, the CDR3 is TGTGCCAGCAGCTTAAGGTGGGGGAAGACAGGCTCCTACAATGAGCAGTTCTTC. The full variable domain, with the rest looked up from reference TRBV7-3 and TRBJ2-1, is GAGVSQTPSNKVTEKGKYVELRCDPISGHTALYWYRQSLGQGPEFLIYFQGTGAADDSGLPNDRFFAVRPEGSVSTLKIQRTERGDSAVYLCASSLRWGKTGSYNEQFFGPGTRLTVL.